The 10 T cell receptor beta chains presented below share a single source sample, sequenced in a study of cytomegalovirus exposure and HLA in healthy donors. Amplification used 60 Vbeta primers and 13 Jbeta primers. Generated by immunoSEQ multiplex PCR, the TCRdb table keeps only in-frame clones and is missing some. The profile covers around 180,000 clones, with around 85% appearing a single time and 1% taken by the ten largest. The sample taken for sequencing was PBMCs. All receptors come from a boy aged 2 to 9 in good health and CMV-seronegative.

V usage is TRBV7-9 and J usage is TRBJ2-2; 8 bases match TRBD1. Germline V gene sequence: CDR1 SEHNR, CDR2 FQNEAQ (reference sequence). This CDR3 is built from 16 residues. With V trimmed by 5 bases and J by 5 bases, 10 bases remained unmatched. CDR3 protein: CASSRTGHRGTGELFF. CDR3 bases: TGTGCCAGCAGCCGGACAGGGCACAGAGGGACCGGGGAGCTGTTTTTT. The entire variable domain, with the rest obtained from reference TRBV7-9 and TRBJ2-2, is as follows: DTGVSQNPRHKITKRGQNVTFRCDPISEHNRLYWYRQTLGQGPEFLTYFQNEAQLEKSRLLSDRFSAERPKGSFSTLEIQRTEQGDSAMYLCASSRTGHRGTGELFFGEGSRLTVL.

This clone was counted a few times. This rearrangement joins TRBV6-1 to TRBJ2-5, with D possibly TRBD1 on 6 matching bases. The CDR3 sequence is 13 residues long. Germline CDR1 is MNHNS and CDR2 is SASEGT. Trimming left V 5 bases short and J 2 bases short, with 9 bases between. The CDR3 spells CASSWTEQETQYF. The CDR3 nucleotides read TGTGCCAGCAGTTGGACAGAACAAGAGACCCAGTACTTC.

The chain couples TRBV18 to TRBJ2-1, with D tentatively TRBD2 (5 bases). CDR1 KGHSH and CDR2 LQKENI come from the germline V gene. CDR3 length: 14 residues. Trimming removed 1 base from V and 8 bases from J, with 12 bases in between. This CDR3 reads CASSPRSGIDEQFF. DNA of the CDR3: TGTGCCAGCTCACCACGTTCGGGGATCGATGAGCAGTTCTTC.

This clone occurred a few times. The chain couples TRBV6-1 to TRBJ2-3; a possible D gene is TRBD1 (5 bases). V was shortened by 1 base and J by 6 bases, with 11 bases between the two germline ends. Germline values: CDR1 MNHNS, CDR2 SASEGT. This CDR3 is 14 amino acids long. CDR3 sequence: CASSEGRGSDTQYF. CDR3 bases: TGTGCCAGCAGTGAAGGAAGGGGATCCGATACGCAGTATTTT.

This clone was recorded once. The chain employs TRBV11-2 and TRBJ2-1, with D uncertain. This CDR3 has 15 amino acids. Trimming took 5 bases from V and 1 from J, leaving 12 bases between them. Germline values: CDR1 SGHAT, CDR2 FQNNGV. CDR3 sequence (DNA): TGTGCCAGCAGCCCCCCTAGTGGGTCCTACAATGAGCAGTTCTTC. Its translation is CASSPPSGSYNEQFF.

The chain has TRBV9 and TRBJ2-3; 10 bases are shared with TRBD2. The germline gives CDR1 SGDLS, CDR2 YYNGEE. There are 18 residues in the CDR3. Trimming at V came to 3 bases and at J to 6 bases, leaving 16 bases not matched to a gene. The CDR3 DNA reads TGTGCCAGCAGCGGCCAGTGGTCCCTAGCGGGAGAGGTGGATACGCAGTATTTT. Protein sequence: CASSGQWSLAGEVDTQYF. Full variable domain (missing parts from reference TRBV9 and TRBJ2-3): DSGVTQTPKHLITATGQRVTLRCSPRSGDLSVYWYQQSLDQGLQFLIQYYNGEERAKGNILERFSAQQFPDLHSELNLSSLELGDSALYFCASSGQWSLAGEVDTQYFGPGTRLTVL.

Written as DNA, the CDR3 is TGTGCCAGCAGTTACCCGGGACAGGGCTCCGCGCAGTACTTC. This translates into CASSYPGQGSAQYF. The V gene is TRBV6-6, the J gene TRBJ2-5, with 9 bases fitting TRBD1. Looked up from germline, CDR1 is MNHNY and CDR2 is SVGAGI (reference sequence). V dropped 2 bases and J dropped 11; count of bases not matched to a gene: 9. CDR3 length: 14 amino acids.

V and J are TRBV6-1 and TRBJ1-1, with a tentative D call TRBD1 (5 bases). The V gene lost 7 bases and the J gene lost 5 bases, with 11 bases spanning the gap. The CDR3 contains 12 residues. Per germline, CDR1 MNHNS and CDR2 SASEGT. In DNA, the CDR3 is TGTGCCAGCATTTGGGGCTTGACTGAAGCTTTCTTT. Its translation is CASIWGLTEAFF.

This sequence joins TRBV5-5 and TRBJ2-3, with D hard to call. CDR1 is SGHKS, CDR2 YYEKEE, per germline (reference sequence). This CDR3 is 14 amino acids long. The V end was cut by 0 bases, the J end by 1 base, with 6 bases between. In DNA form, the CDR3 reads TGTGCCAGCAGCTTGGGACATCGCACAGATACGCAGTATTTT. Its protein product is CASSLGHRTDTQYF. Full variable domain (missing parts from reference TRBV5-5 and TRBJ2-3): DAGVTQSPTHLIKTRGQQVTLRCSPISGHKSVSWYQQVLGQGPQFIFQYYEKEERGRGNFPDRFSARQFPNYSSELNVNALLLGDSALYLCASSLGHRTDTQYFGPGTRLTVL.

This clone was recorded once. This chain links TRBV25-1 with TRBJ2-7, with D possibly matching TRBD1 (5 bases). Germline lookup yields CDR1 MGHDK and CDR2 SYGVNS. Trimming took off 6 bases at V and 1 base at J, with 10 bases between the two ends. The CDR3 loop spans 13 amino acids. For the CDR3, the DNA is TGTGCCAGCAGAGGGGCCCGATCCTACGAGCAGTACTTC. Translated: CASRGARSYEQYF.